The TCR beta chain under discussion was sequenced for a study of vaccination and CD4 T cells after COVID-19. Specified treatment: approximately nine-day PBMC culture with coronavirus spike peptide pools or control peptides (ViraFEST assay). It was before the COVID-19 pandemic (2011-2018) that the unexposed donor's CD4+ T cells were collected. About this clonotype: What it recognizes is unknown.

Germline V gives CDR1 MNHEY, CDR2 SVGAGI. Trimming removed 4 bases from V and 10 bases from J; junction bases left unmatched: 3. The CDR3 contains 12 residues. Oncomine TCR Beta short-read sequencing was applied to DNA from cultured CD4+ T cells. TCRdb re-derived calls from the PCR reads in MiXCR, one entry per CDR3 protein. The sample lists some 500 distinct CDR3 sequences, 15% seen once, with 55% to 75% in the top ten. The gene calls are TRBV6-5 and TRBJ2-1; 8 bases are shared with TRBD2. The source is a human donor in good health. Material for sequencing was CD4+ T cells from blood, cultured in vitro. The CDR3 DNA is TGTGCCAGCAGTTTTAGCGGGAAGGAGCAGTTCTTC. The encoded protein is CASSFSGKEQFF.